A selection of T cell receptor beta chains follows, all from one sample in a study of T-cell memory formation after mild COVID-19. TCRdb called the 5' RACE reads again in MiXCR, with one record for every CDR3 protein. The table lists hundreds of thousands of distinct CDR3 sequences, roughly 8% of them singletons. Sequences were obtained from PBMCs or a T cell subset sorted from them (not recorded which). The receptor set was obtained from a man in his late teens or twenties who had mild COVID-19 (a few samples of this study predate the infection). Cell type and time point are not known. Both conserved end residues are part of each CDR3. The D gene is left open where the match is weak. Not every row has a clone size; where given, it reads once, few, many or a size class.

D gene,V gene,clone size,J gene,CDR3 DNA,CDR3 protein
-,TRBV3-1,-,TRBJ2-1,TGTGCCAGCAGCCGTTTGGGGGGAGCGATATCGATGGATGAGCAGTTCTTC,CASSRLGGAISMDEQFF
-,TRBV5-1,many,TRBJ1-4,TGTGCCAGCAGCTTAGGCGCAACTAATGAAAAACTGTTTTTT,CASSLGATNEKLFF
-,TRBV4-3,few,TRBJ1-2,TGCGCCAGCAGCCAAGTCGTCCTGATTAACTATGGCTACACCTTC,CASSQVVLINYGYTF
TRBD2,TRBV5-1,-,TRBJ2-1,TGCGCCAGCAGCTTGGGCACTAGCGGGCTTGTCAATGAGCAGTTCTTC,CASSLGTSGLVNEQFF
-,TRBV7-9,many,TRBJ2-7,TGTGCCAGCAGCCCGGCCGCGGGCCACGAGCAGTACTTC,CASSPAAGHEQYF
-,TRBV9,few,TRBJ2-2,TGTGCCAGCAGCGTAGTGGTGAGCACCGGGGAGCTGTTTTTT,CASSVVVSTGELFF
-,TRBV5-4,-,TRBJ2-7,TGTGCCAGCAGCTCGCCTGCCGGACGGGACTACGAGCAGTACTTC,CASSSPAGRDYEQYF
-,TRBV10-3,-,TRBJ1-6,TGTGCCATCAGTGAGTCGAAGGGATCCTATAATTCACCCCTCCACTTT,CAISESKGSYNSPLHF
TRBD2,TRBV29-1,few,TRBJ2-1,TGCAGCGTTGAAGGGGAGCGGGGACCTCCCTACAATGAGCAGTTCTTC,CSVEGERGPPYNEQFF
TRBD2,TRBV2,few,TRBJ2-3,TGTGCCAGCAGTGCCAATAGCGGGGGCGGCACAGATACGCAGTATTTT,CASSANSGGGTDTQYF
TRBD1,TRBV3-1,-,TRBJ1-1,TGTGCCAGCAGCCACACCGGGACAGGGGGCACTGAAGCTTTCTTT,CASSHTGTGGTEAFF
TRBD2,TRBV12-3/TRBV12-4,few,TRBJ2-1,TGTGCCAGCAGTCCTAGGGGAGGGGTCGATGACAATGAGCAGTTCTTC,CASSPRGGVDDNEQFF
-,TRBV28,-,TRBJ1-1,TGTGCCAGCAGTTTGGCCTGGGCGAACACTGAAGCTTTCTTT,CASSLAWANTEAFF